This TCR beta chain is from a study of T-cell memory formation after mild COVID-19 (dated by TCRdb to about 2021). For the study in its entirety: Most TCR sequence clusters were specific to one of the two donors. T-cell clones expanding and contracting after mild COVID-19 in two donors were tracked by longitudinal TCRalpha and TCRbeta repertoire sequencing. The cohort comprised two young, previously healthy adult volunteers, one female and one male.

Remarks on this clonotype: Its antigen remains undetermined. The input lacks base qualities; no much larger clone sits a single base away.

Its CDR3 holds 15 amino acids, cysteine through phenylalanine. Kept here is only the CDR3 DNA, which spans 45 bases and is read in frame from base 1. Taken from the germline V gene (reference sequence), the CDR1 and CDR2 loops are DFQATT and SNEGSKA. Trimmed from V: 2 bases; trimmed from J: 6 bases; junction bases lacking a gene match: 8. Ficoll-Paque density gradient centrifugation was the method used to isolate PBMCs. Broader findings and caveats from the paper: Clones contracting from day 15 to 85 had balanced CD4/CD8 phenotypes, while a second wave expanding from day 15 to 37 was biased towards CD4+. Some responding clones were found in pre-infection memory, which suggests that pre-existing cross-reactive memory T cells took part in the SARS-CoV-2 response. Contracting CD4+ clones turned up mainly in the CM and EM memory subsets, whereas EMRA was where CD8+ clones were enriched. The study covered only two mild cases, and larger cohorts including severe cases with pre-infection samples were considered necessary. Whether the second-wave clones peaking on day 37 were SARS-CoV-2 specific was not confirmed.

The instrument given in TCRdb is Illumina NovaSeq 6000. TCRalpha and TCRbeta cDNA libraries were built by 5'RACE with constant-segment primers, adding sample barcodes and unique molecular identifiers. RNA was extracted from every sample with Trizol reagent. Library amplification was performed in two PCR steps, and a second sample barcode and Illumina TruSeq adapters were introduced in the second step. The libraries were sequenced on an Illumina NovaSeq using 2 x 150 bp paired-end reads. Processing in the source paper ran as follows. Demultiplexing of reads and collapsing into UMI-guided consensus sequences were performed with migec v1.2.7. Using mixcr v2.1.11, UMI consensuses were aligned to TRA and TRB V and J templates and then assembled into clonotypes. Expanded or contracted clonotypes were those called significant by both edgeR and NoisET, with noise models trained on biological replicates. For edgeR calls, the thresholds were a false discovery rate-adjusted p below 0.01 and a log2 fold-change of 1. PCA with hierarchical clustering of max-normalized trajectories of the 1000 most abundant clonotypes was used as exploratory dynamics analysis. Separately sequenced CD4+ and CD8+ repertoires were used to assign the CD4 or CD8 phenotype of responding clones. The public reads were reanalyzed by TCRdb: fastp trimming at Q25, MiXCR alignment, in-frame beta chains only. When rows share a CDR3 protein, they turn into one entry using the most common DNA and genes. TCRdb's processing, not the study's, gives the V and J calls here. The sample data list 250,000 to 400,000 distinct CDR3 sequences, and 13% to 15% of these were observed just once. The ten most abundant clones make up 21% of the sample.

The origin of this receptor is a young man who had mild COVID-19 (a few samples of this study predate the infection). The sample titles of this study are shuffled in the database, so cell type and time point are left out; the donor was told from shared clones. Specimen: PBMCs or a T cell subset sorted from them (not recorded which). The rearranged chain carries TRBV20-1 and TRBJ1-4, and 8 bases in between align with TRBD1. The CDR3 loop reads CSARSGQGGDEKLFF. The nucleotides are TGCAGTGCTAGATCCGGACAGGGCGGAGATGAAAAACTGTTTTTT.